This T cell receptor beta chain emerged from a study of identifying expanded T cells in peripheral blood. The trim removed 2 bases at V and 3 bases at J, leaving 3 bases unmatched. The CDR3 sequence is 15 residues long. The germline V gene has CDR1 SGHDT and CDR2 YYEEEE. This table comes from immunoSEQ multiplex PCR, and its TCRdb copy is limited to in-frame clones, with some not included. Among more than 90,000 clones listed, around nine tenths were seen once. This sequence originates from a person between 18 and 69 years old in good health. The rearrangement joins TRBV5-6 to TRBJ2-1; the match to TRBD1 covers 9 bases. The material sequenced was blood. This CDR3 is CASSLQGAIYNEQFF. In DNA form, the CDR3 reads TGTGCCAGCAGCTTACAGGGGGCTATCTACAATGAGCAGTTCTTC.